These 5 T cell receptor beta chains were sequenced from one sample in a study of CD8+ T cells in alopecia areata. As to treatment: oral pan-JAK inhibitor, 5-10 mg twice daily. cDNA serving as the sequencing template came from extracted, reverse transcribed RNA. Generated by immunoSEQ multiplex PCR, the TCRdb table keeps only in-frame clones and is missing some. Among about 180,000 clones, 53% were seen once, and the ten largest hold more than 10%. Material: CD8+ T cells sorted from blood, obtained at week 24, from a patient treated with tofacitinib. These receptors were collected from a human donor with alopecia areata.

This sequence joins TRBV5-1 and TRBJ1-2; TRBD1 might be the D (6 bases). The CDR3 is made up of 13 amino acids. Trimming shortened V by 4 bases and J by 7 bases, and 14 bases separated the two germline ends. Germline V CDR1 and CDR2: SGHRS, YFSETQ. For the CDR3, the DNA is TGCGCCAGCAGCATTAACAGGGAGCCTGGCTACACCTTC. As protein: CASSINREPGYTF.

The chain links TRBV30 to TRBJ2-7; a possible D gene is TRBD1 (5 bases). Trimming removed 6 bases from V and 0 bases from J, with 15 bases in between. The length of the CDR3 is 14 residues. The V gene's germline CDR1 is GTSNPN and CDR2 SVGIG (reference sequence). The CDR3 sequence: CACSRQRNSYEQYF. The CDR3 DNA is TGTGCCTGCAGTAGACAGCGAAACTCCTACGAGCAGTACTTC.

The CDR3 region has the DNA TGCGCCAGCAGCTCTGAGGGCCGGGCGGGGGATACGCAGTATTTT. It is translated as CASSSEGRAGDTQYF. The J gene is TRBJ2-3, the V gene TRBV5-1; TRBD2 might be the D (6 bases). V shed 3 bases and J shed 6 bases, with 17 bases lying between them. The CDR3 runs to 15 residues. The germline V gene encodes CDR1 SGHRS and CDR2 YFSETQ.

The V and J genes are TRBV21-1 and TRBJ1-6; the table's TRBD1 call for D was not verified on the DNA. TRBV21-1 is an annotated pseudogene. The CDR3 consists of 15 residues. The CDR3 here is CASKSTGNHNSPLHF. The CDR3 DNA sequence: TGTGCCAGCAAATCGACAGGGAACCATAATTCACCCCTCCACTTT.

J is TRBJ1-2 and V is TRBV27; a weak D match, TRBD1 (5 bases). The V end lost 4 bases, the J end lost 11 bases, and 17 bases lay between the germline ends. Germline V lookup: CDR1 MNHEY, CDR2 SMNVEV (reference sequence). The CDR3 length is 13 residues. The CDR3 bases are TGTGCCAGCAGTTCAAGGCCCGGGGGAAGGTACACCTTC. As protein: CASSSRPGGRYTF.